The entry below describes one T cell receptor beta chain. The clone's antigen remains unknown. The input lacks base qualities; no much larger clone sits a single base away. TCRbeta CDR3 regions were amplified from genomic DNA by means of the immunoSEQ Assay, a bias-controlled multiplex PCR. As for the authors' bioinformatics: Nucleated cell counts per sample were estimated from amplification of reference gene primers within the assay. To quantify the absolute abundance of each unique TCRbeta CDR3 rearrangement, sequence reads were collapsed and filtered. Productive Simpson clonality was computed per sample as the square root of Simpson's diversity index over productive rearrangements. TCRdb's version of the immuneACCESS table is confined to in-frame rearrangements and falls short of the full clone set. An unresolved V gene accounts for under half of the shortfall where checked; the remainder is of unknown origin. The V and J calls and clone size were taken over from that table, and D and trimming were inferred from the DNA. In this sample the table shows about 180,000 clones, roughly 83% of which occur a single time. The ten most abundant clones make up approximately 1.4% of the sample.

Collaborating institutions collected whole blood in K2EDTA tubes following their own protocols. For TCRbeta analysis, collaborators shipped samples as frozen whole blood, isolated PBMCs, or DNA extracted from either of those sample types. This sample was included in a study of blood T cell repertoires in COVID-19 (dated by TCRdb to about 2020). Describing the broader study: Collaborator samples came from the United States, Italy and Spain and covered acute and convalescent phases of COVID-19. The material from the prospective study consisted of cDNA or gDNA derived from T cells, B-cell-depleted T cells, or PBMCs. The dataset comprised deeply sampled blood TCRbeta repertoires from subjects exposed to, actively infected with, or recovered from COVID-19. A freely available public database, intended as a resource for researchers studying the immune response to SARS-CoV-2, is where the repertoires were released. The samples were drawn from the first 160 participants of the ongoing ImmuneRACE study and from 1,254 subjects provided by 6 global collaborators. Sample metadata almost always included a de-identified subject ID, COVID-19 status, age in years and sex. Where available, HLA class I and class II types were taken from metadata supplied by the sample provider and were not determined by assay-based typing.

Including cysteine and phenylalanine, the CDR3 has 12 amino acids. Only the CDR3 region is kept as DNA, spanning 36 bases read in frame from base 1. CDR1 and CDR2, looked up from the germline V gene (reference sequence), are MNHEY and SMNVEV. A distance of 9 bases separates the germline ends of V and J, which lose 4 bases and 8 bases respectively. What the work shows at the level of the full study, not this receptor alone: The amount of clinical and demographic metadata varied by source and participant and was provided uncurated.

The chain employs TRBV27 and TRBJ2-1; TRBD2 is a possible D gene, resting on 6 matching bases. This TCR came from a human donor in a cohort sampled during active COVID-19. Sample: peripheral blood. The CDR3 amino acid sequence is: CASSWGVDEQFF. The sequence in DNA is TGTGCCAGCAGTTGGGGGGTCGATGAGCAGTTCTTC.